These 19 T cell receptor beta chains were sequenced from one sample in a study of cytomegalovirus exposure and HLA in healthy donors. The PCR employed 60 Vbeta primers together with 13 Jbeta primers. The method was immunoSEQ multiplex PCR; TCRdb's version includes in-frame clones alone and lacks a portion of them. In the table there are 150,000 or so clones, approximately 80% of which are singletons. The source material was PBMCs. The receptor source for this set is a woman in her 50s in good health and CMV-seropositive.

Only a few counts were recorded for this clone. The CDR3 reads CASSVRTSGRAGEQFF. DNA for the CDR3: TGTGCCAGCAGCGTCCGGACTAGCGGGAGGGCTGGTGAGCAGTTCTTC. The rearrangement links TRBV9 to TRBJ2-1, with 15 bases aligning to TRBD2. The germline gives CDR1 SGDLS, CDR2 YYNGEE. V trimming: 2 bases; J trimming: 9 bases; junction bases outside the gene matches: 6. The CDR3 length is 16 residues.

The chain couples TRBV25-1 to TRBJ1-1; D is unclear. Trimming stripped 2 bases from V and 1 base from J, with 8 bases between. The CDR3 has 14 residues. The germline V gene has CDR1 MGHDK and CDR2 SYGVNS. CDR3 protein: CASSEIRENTEAFF. For the CDR3, the DNA is TGTGCCAGCAGTGAAATACGAGAGAACACTGAAGCTTTCTTT.

CDR3 in DNA: TGTGCCAGCAGCATGGCGGGACTAAGCACAGATACGCAGTATTTT. Translation gives CASSMAGLSTDTQYF. The rearrangement joins TRBV5-5 to TRBJ2-3; 7 bases agree with TRBD2. J lost 0 bases, V lost 4 bases, and 5 bases had no gene match. The CDR3 has 15 residues. Germline V gives CDR1 SGHKS, CDR2 YYEKEE (reference sequence).

J is TRBJ1-1 and V is TRBV19; 9 nucleotides align to TRBD1. Per the germline V gene, CDR1 is LNHDA and CDR2 is SQIVND (reference sequence). The V gene end was trimmed by 4 bases and the J gene end by 3 bases; junction bases not matched to a gene: 9. CDR3 length equals 16 residues. The CDR3: CASSNTGGWKDTEAFF. DNA of the CDR3: TGTGCCAGTAGTAACACAGGGGGCTGGAAGGACACTGAAGCTTTCTTT. Full variable domain (missing parts from reference TRBV19 and TRBJ1-1): DGGITQSPKYLFRKEGQNVTLSCEQNLNHDAMYWYRQDPGQGLRLIYYSQIVNDFQKGDIAEGYSVSREKKESFPLTVTSAQKNPTAFYLCASSNTGGWKDTEAFFGQGTRLTVV.

The J gene is TRBJ2-5, the V gene TRBV6-5; 8 bases map to TRBD1. The CDR3 spans 14 residues. Unmatched junction bases numbered 8, after V lost 6 bases and J lost 5 bases. Per germline, CDR1 MNHEY and CDR2 SVGAGI. The DNA of the CDR3 is TGTGCCAGCAGACCTCGGACAGGGATGGAGACCCAGTACTTC. Protein: CASRPRTGMETQYF.

Only one count was recorded for this clone. This chain uses TRBV6-1 with TRBJ1-3; no firm D call. Germline loops: CDR1 MNHNS, CDR2 SASEGT. With 6 bases removed from V and 4 bases from J, the gap between germline ends came to 4 bases. CDR3 length equals 11 residues. This chain's CDR3 is CASSQGNTIYF. CDR3 sequence (DNA): TGTGCCAGCAGCCAGGGAAACACCATATATTTT.

The chain uses TRBV6-5 and TRBJ2-7, with 8 positions matching TRBD2. Germline V gene lookup returns CDR1 MNHEY and CDR2 SVGAGI. CDR3 length equals 13 residues. Losses at the gene ends were 5 bases for V and 10 bases for J; bases not matched to a gene: 10. CDR3 loop: CASSPGLEFSQYF. CDR3 DNA: TGTGCCAGCAGTCCGGGACTAGAATTTTCCCAGTACTTC.

For this clone: At one of its ends the junction is not consistent with the germline gene, which may arise from a read error. The chain employs TRBV7-9 and TRBJ1-4; D is perhaps TRBD1 (6 bases). The CDR3 spans 14 residues. From germline, CDR1 is SEHNR and CDR2 FQNEAQ (reference sequence). In DNA form, the CDR3 reads TGTGCCAGCAGCTTAGCACAGGGAAGTGAAGAACTGTTTTTT. It specifies CASSLAQGSEELFF. The complete variable domain, with remaining parts taken from reference TRBV7-9 and TRBJ1-4, reads DTGVSQNPRHKITKRGQNVTFRCDPISEHNRLYWYRQTLGQGPEFLTYFQNEAQLEKSRLLSDRFSAERPKGSFSTLEIQRTEQGDSAMYLCASSLAQGSEELFFGSGTQLSVL.

The chain joins TRBV18 to TRBJ2-5, with a weak D call TRBD2 (5 bases). Trimming took 3 bases from V and 2 from J, leaving 16 bases between them. The CDR3 consists of 16 residues. Germline values: CDR1 KGHSH, CDR2 LQKENI. The CDR3 DNA follows: TGTGCCAGCTCACCGGGCGACACGGGGTATCAAGAGACCCAGTACTTC. This gives the protein CASSPGDTGYQETQYF.

This chain links TRBV9 with TRBJ2-3; TRBD2 aligns across 10 bases. Germline trimming cut 2 bases from V and 4 bases from J; bases unmatched to any gene: 13. The V gene's germline CDR1 is SGDLS and CDR2 YYNGEE. The CDR3 is 18 residues long. CDR3 loop: CASSVLSGGAAGADTQYF. The CDR3 DNA sequence: TGTGCCAGCAGCGTTTTAAGCGGGGGGGCCGCCGGGGCAGATACGCAGTATTTT.

This chain connects TRBV5-5 to TRBJ2-5, with 7 bases fitting TRBD2. The CDR3 covers 16 residues. The V gene end was trimmed by 10 bases and the J gene end by 3 bases; junction bases not matched to a gene: 18. Germline V CDR1 and CDR2: SGHKS, YYEKEE (reference sequence). The CDR3 is CAPHGGETTSEETQYF. The CDR3 DNA follows: TGTGCCCCACATGGGGGGGAGACCACTTCCGAAGAGACCCAGTACTTC.

This clone came up a few times. This chain uses TRBV29-1 with TRBJ2-2, with D perhaps matching TRBD2 (6 bases). The ends were cut back, 2 bases at V and 6 bases at J, with 22 bases in the middle. The CDR3 contains 17 residues. Germline CDR1 is SQVTM and CDR2 is ANQGSEA. CDR3 amino acids: CSVERREGGRRSGELFF. The CDR3 DNA follows: TGCAGCGTTGAACGCAGGGAAGGAGGGAGACGGTCCGGGGAGCTGTTTTTT.

This chain uses TRBV5-4 with TRBJ1-1; tentatively, D is TRBD1 (5 bases). The germline V and J ends were trimmed by 4 bases and 0 bases, with 16 bases remaining between them. Germline CDR1 and CDR2: SGHNT and YYREEE (reference sequence). The CDR3 covers 16 residues. CDR3 loop: CASSLPTGGMNTEAFF. Here the CDR3 DNA reads TGTGCCAGCAGCCTCCCAACCGGGGGAATGAACACTGAAGCTTTCTTT.

The rearrangement joins TRBV7-9 to TRBJ2-3; 10 bases align to TRBD1. Germline CDR1 is SEHNR and CDR2 is FQNEAQ (reference sequence). J gave up 3 bases and V 5 bases, and 8 bases lay outside the gene matches. The CDR3 covers 16 residues. In nucleotides, the CDR3 is TGTGCCAGCAGCCCTCCGGGACAGGGGCTGACAGATACGCAGTATTTT. Translation: CASSPPGQGLTDTQYF.

This chain links TRBV6-5 with TRBJ2-7, with 9 bases that match TRBD1. There are 15 residues in the CDR3. Looked up from germline, CDR1 is MNHEY and CDR2 is SVGAGI. V was clipped by 7 bases and J by 3 bases; unmatched bases: 10. The CDR3 DNA reads TGTGCCAGCAAAAACCCGGGACAGGGCTTCTACGAGCAGTACTTC. Residues: CASKNPGQGFYEQYF.

The chain links TRBV7-3 to TRBJ2-1; no clear D. The length of the CDR3 is 16 residues. Germline CDR1 reads SGHTA; CDR2 reads FQGTGA. Between the trimmed V and J ends, which lost 2 bases and 0 bases, there was a span of 11 bases. CDR3 coding DNA: TGTGCCAGCAGCTTAGCCGGTCGGAGCTCCTACAATGAGCAGTTCTTC. This gives the protein CASSLAGRSSYNEQFF.

This clone was recorded once. J is TRBJ2-2 and V is TRBV28; 9 bases match TRBD2. This CDR3 comprises 16 residues. The trim removed 7 bases at V and 0 bases at J, leaving 6 bases unmatched. Germline CDR1 and CDR2: MDHEN and SYDVKM. In nucleotides, the CDR3 is TGTGCCAGCACCTCACCTAGCGGGGCGAACACCGGGGAGCTGTTTTTT. Protein: CASTSPSGANTGELFF.

This clone was found once. This sequence joins TRBV27 and TRBJ2-7; a possible D gene is TRBD2 (5 bases). The CDR3 runs 15 residues. The germline V gene encodes CDR1 MNHEY and CDR2 SMNVEV (reference sequence). With 3 bases removed from V and 0 bases from J, the gap between germline ends came to 12 bases. CDR3 coding DNA: TGTGCCAGCAGTTTGGAGGCCGGGCCCTCCTACGAGCAGTACTTC. This sequence encodes CASSLEAGPSYEQYF.

The V call is TRBV30, the J call TRBJ1-2; TRBD1 matches at 7 bases. The ends lost 5 bases at V and 4 bases at J; junction bases unmatched: 4. Germline assignment: CDR1 GTSNPN and CDR2 SVGIG (reference sequence). This CDR3 spans 12 amino acids. CDR3 loop: CAWGWDSYGYTF. In DNA, the CDR3 is TGTGCCTGGGGATGGGACAGCTATGGCTACACCTTC.